This T cell receptor beta chain stems from a study of blood T cell repertoires in COVID-19. The wider study: Spain, Italy and the United States supplied samples that represented acute and convalescent COVID-19. PBMCs, B-cell-depleted T cells, or T cells were the source of the cDNA or gDNA that made up the material.

In the original processing: From reference gene primer amplification, estimates of nucleated cell counts were derived. This table comes from immunoSEQ multiplex PCR, and its TCRdb copy is limited to in-frame clones, with some not included. From that table come the V and J calls and clone size; the DNA was used to work out D and trimming. The data show 200,000 to 300,000 clones, with approximately 86% seen just once and under 2% held by the top ten. Trimming took 1 base from V and 4 from J, leaving 4 bases between them. Looked up from germline, CDR1 is DFQATT and CDR2 is SNEGSKA (reference sequence). The CDR3 is 11 amino acids.

Sequenced input: peripheral blood. The chain recombines TRBV20-1 with TRBJ1-1, with no clear D. This TCR came from a man younger than 45 with active or convalescent COVID-19. The CDR3 sequence: CSARARTEAFF. CDR3 DNA: TGCAGTGCTAGAGCCCGCACTGAAGCTTTCTTT.